The T cell receptor beta chain under discussion was sequenced for a study of T cells in Graves' hyperthyroidism and ophthalmopathy. Many counts were recorded for this clonotype. CDR3 size: 15 residues. The J segment lost 13 bases and the V segment lost 6 bases, leaving 17 bases of the junction unmatched. CDR1 and CDR2 (germline): SGHAT, FQNNGV. Patients with ophthalmopathy all had a Clinical Activity Score of at least 3, a NOSPECS grade of at least 4 and duration under 3 months. The diagnoses drew upon clinical symptoms, serum thyroxine and TRAb, thyroid ultrasound and orbital computed tomography. Amplification yielded TCR beta CDR3 regions, with RNA transcripts as the source. The study used the HTBI primer set for a first-round RT-PCR of the TCR CDR3. In TCRdb, the multiplex PCR reads were re-called with MiXCR into one record per CDR3 protein. The sample holds 500,000 or so distinct CDR3 sequences, roughly 16% seen once.

Source material: blood. The sequence derives from a woman aged 25 to 45 with Graves' ophthalmopathy. The V call is TRBV11-2, the J call TRBJ2-5; 10 nucleotides match TRBD2. Written as DNA, the CDR3 is TGTGCCAGCAGGAACACGTGGACTAGCGGCTCCTGTCTGTACTTC. It is translated as CASRNTWTSGSCLYF.